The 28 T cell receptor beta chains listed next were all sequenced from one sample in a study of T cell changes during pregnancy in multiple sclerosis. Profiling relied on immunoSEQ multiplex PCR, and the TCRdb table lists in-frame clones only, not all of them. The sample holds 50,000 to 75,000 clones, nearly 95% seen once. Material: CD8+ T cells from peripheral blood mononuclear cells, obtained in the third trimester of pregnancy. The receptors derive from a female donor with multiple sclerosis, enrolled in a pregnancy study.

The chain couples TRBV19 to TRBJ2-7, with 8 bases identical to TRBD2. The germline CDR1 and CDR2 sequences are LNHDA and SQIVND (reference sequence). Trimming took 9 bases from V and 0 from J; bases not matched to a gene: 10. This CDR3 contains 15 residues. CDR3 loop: CASREGSVSSYEQYF. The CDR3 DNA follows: TGTGCCAGCCGGGAGGGGTCGGTCAGCTCCTACGAGCAGTACTTC.

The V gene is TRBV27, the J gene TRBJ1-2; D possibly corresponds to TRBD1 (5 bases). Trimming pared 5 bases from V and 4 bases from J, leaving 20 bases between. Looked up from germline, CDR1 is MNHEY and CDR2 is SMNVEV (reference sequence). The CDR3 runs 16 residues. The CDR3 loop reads CASSLGAVGFPYGYTF. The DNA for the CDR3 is TGTGCCAGCAGTCTAGGGGCCGTGGGTTTCCCCTATGGCTACACCTTC.

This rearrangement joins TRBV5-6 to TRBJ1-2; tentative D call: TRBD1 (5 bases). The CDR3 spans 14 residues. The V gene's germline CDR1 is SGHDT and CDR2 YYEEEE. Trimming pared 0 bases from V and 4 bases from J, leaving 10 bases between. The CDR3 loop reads CASSLGRGFYGYTF. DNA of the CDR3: TGTGCCAGCAGCTTGGGGAGGGGCTTCTATGGCTACACCTTC.

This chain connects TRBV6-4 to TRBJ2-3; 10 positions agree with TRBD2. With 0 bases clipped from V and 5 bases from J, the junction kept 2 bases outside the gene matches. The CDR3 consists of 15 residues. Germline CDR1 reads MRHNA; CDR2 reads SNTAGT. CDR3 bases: TGTGCCAGCAGTGACTCGGCTAGCGGGAGAGATACGCAGTATTTT. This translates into CASSDSASGRDTQYF.

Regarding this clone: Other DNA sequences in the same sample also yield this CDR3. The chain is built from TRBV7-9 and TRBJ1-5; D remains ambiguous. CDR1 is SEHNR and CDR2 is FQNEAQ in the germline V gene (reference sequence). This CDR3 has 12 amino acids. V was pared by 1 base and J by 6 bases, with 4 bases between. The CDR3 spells CASSLGGQPQHF. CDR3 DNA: TGTGCCAGCAGCTTAGGAGGTCAGCCCCAGCATTTT.

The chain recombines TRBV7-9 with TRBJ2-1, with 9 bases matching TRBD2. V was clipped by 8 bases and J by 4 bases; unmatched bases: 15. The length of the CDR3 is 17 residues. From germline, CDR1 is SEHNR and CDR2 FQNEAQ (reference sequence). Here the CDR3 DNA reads TGTGCCAGCCCGAATCCCCCGCGGGAGGGTTGGTACAATGAGCAGTTCTTC. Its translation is CASPNPPREGWYNEQFF.

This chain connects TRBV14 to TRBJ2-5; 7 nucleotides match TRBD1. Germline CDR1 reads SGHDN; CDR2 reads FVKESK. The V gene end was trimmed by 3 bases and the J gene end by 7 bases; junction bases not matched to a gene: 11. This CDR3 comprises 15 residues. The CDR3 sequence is CASSQFGTGVRTQYF. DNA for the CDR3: TGTGCCAGCAGCCAGTTTGGAACAGGGGTCCGGACCCAGTACTTC.

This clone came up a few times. CDR3 sequence: CASSQEPRIYGYTF. Written as DNA, the CDR3 is TGCGCCAGCAGCCAAGAGCCGCGCATCTATGGCTACACCTTC. The chain uses TRBV4-1 and TRBJ1-2; D gene uncertain. Trimming left V 0 bases short and J 4 bases short, with 9 bases between. This CDR3 region has 14 residues. Germline V CDR1 and CDR2: MGHRA, YSYEKL.

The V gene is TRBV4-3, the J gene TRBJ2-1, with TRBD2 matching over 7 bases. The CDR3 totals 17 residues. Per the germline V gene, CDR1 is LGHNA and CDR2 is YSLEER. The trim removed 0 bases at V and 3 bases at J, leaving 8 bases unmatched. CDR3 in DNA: TGCGCCAGCAGCCAAGACTCAGCGCTAGCGGACTACAATGAGCAGTTCTTC. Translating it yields CASSQDSALADYNEQFF.

The chain's CDR3 is CASKDNLPEQYF. CDR3 nucleotide sequence: TGTGCCAGCAAAGACAATCTCCCCGAGCAGTACTTC. The chain joins TRBV7-2 to TRBJ2-7, with D unresolved. V lost 7 bases to trimming and J lost 6 bases, with 13 bases between them. The CDR3 covers 12 residues. The germline V gene has CDR1 SGHTA and CDR2 FQGNSA.

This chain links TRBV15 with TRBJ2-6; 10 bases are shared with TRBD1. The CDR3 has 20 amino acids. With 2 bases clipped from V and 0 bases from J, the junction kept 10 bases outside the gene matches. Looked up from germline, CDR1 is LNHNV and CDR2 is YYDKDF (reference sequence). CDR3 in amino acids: CATSRTHRDRGSSGANVLTF. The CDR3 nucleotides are TGTGCCACCAGCAGAACCCACCGGGACAGGGGATCCTCTGGGGCCAACGTCCTGACTTTC.

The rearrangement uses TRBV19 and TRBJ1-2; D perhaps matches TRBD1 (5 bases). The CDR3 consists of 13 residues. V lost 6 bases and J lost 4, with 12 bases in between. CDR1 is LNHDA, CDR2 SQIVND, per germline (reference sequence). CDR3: CASSLSDSYGYTF. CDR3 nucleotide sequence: TGTGCCAGTAGCCTCTCCGACAGCTATGGCTACACCTTC.

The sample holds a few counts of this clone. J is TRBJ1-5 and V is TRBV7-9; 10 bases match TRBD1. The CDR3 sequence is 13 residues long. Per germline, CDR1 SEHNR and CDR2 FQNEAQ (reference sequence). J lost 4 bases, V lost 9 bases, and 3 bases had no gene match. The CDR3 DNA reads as TGTGCCAGGGACAGGGGGTCAAATCAGCCCCAGCATTTT. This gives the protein CARDRGSNQPQHF.

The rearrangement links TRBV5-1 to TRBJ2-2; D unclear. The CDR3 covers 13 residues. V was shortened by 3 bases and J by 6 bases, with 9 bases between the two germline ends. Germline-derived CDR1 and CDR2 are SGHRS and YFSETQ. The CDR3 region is CASSSTSAGELFF. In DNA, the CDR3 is TGCGCCAGCAGCTCTACCTCGGCCGGGGAGCTGTTTTTT.

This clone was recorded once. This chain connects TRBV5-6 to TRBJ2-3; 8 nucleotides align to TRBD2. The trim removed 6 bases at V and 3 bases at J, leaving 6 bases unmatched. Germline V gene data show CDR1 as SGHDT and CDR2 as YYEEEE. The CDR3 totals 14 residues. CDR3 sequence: CASIPGLGTDTQYF. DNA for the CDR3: TGTGCCAGCATCCCGGGACTAGGGACAGATACGCAGTATTTT.

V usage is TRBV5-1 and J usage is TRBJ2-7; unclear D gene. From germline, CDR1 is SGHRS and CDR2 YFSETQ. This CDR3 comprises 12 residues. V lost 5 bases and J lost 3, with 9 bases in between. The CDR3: CASSSTIYEQYF. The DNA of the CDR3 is TGCGCCAGCAGTAGTACTATCTACGAGCAGTACTTC.

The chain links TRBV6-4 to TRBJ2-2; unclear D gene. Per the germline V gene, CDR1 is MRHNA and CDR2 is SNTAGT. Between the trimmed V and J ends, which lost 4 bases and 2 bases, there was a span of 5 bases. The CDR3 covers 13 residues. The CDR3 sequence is CASSVENTGELFF. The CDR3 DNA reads TGTGCCAGCAGTGTAGAAAACACCGGGGAGCTGTTTTTT.

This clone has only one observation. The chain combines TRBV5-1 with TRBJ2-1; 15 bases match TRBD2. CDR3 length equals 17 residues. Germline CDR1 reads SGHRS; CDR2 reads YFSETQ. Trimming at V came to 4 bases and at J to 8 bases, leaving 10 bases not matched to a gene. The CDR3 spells CASSKSPGLAGGDEQFF. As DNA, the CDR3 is TGCGCCAGCAGCAAGTCCCCGGGACTAGCGGGAGGCGATGAGCAGTTCTTC.

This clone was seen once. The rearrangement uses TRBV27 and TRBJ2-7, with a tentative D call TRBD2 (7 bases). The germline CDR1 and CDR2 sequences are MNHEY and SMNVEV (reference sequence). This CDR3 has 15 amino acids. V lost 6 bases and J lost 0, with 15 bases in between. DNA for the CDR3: TGTGCCAGCAGACCCAACAGGGACTACTCCTACGAGCAGTACTTC. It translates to CASRPNRDYSYEQYF.

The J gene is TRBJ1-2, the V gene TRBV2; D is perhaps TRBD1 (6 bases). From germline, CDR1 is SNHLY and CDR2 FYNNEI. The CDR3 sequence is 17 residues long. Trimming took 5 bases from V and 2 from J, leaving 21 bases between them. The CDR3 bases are TGTGCCAGCAGTCTTCACGCGGGGGGGGCGTCCAACTATGGCTACACCTTC. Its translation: CASSLHAGGASNYGYTF.

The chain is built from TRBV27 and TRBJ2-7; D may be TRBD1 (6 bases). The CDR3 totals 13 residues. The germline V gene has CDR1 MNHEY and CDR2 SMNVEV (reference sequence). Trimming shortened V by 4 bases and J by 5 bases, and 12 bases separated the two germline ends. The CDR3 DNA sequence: TGTGCCAGCAGTTCGACAGGCAGACACGAGCAGTACTTC. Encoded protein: CASSSTGRHEQYF.

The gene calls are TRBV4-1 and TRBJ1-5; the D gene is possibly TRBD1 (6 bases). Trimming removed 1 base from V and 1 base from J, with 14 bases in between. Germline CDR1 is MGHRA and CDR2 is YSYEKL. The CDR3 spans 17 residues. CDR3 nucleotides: TGCGCCAGCAGCCAAGGGACAGTTGGAATGAGCAATCAGCCCCAGCATTTT. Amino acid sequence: CASSQGTVGMSNQPQHF.

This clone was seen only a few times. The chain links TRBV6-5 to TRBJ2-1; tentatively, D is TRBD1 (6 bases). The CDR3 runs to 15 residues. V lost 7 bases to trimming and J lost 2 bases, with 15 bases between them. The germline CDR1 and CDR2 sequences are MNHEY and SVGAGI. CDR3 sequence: CASKDSTGPYNEQFF. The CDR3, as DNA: TGTGCCAGCAAGGACAGCACAGGCCCCTACAATGAGCAGTTCTTC.

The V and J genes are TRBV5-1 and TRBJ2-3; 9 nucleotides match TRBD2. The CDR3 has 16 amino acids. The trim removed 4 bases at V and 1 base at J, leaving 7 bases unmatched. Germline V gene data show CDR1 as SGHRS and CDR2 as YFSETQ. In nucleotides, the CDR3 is TGCGCCAGCAGCGCAGGCGTAGCGGGAGGCACAGATACGCAGTATTTT. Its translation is CASSAGVAGGTDTQYF.

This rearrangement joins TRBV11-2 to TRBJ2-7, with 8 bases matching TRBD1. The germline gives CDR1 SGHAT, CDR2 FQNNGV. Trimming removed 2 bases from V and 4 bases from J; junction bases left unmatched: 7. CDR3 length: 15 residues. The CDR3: CASSLTPGQAYEQYF. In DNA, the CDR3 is TGTGCCAGCAGCTTAACGCCGGGACAGGCATACGAGCAGTACTTC.

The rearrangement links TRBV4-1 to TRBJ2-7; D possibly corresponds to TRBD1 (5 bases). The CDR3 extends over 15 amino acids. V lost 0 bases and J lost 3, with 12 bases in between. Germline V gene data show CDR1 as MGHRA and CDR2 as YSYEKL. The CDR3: CASSQDDRGYYEQYF. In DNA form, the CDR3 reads TGCGCCAGCAGCCAAGACGACAGAGGCTACTACGAGCAGTACTTC.

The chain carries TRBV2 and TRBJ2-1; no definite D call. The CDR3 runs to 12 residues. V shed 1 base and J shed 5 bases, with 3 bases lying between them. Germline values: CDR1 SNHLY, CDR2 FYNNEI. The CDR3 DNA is TGTGCCAGCAGTGAAGAGCACAATGAGCAGTTCTTC. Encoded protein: CASSEEHNEQFF.

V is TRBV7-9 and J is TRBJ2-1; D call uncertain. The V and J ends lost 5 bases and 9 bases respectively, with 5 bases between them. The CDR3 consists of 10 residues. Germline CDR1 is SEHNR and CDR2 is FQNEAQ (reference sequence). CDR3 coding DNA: TGTGCCAGCAGCCTTGTTGAGCAGTTCTTC. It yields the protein CASSLVEQFF.